This TCR beta chain appears in the sequencing data of a study of identical twins. TCRdb reanalysed the 5' RACE reads using MiXCR and keeps one entry per CDR3 protein. The sample includes approximately 500,000 distinct CDR3 sequences, 20% to 25% of them seen just once. Germline CDR1 MNHEY, CDR2 SVGAGI. CDR3 length equals 15 residues. Trimming removed 4 bases at V and 3 bases at J, with 16 bases between. Worth noting for this clonotype: The antigen remains unidentified.

Study-level points and caveats: Within monozygotic twins, out-of-frame TCR alpha sharing was underestimated by the models.

This sample also appeared in a second study, on T cells expressing NK-cell markers. In that study: All TCR beta repertoires analysed originated from sorted CD3+CD56+NKG2C+, CD3+CD56+NKG2C- and CD3+CD56-NKG2C+ T cells. One of the eight sequenced donors was seronegative, whereas the other seven were HCMV-seropositive. Only alpha-beta TCR T cells were sorted in several experiments, using an anti-gamma-delta TCR antibody.

V is TRBV6-5 and J is TRBJ2-7, with D tentatively TRBD2 (6 bases). Sequencing used CD4+ T cells sorted from blood. This clonotype was obtained from a woman between 18 and 30 years old in good health. The CDR3 sequence: CASSLVPGLYYEQYF. The CDR3 DNA follows: TGTGCCAGCAGTTTGGTACCGGGACTGTACTACGAGCAGTACTTC.